This is a list of T cell receptor beta chains from one sample in a study of blood T cells in healthy people across ages. TCRdb redid the calling of the 5' RACE reads with MiXCR, one entry per CDR3 protein. The sample records over 500,000 distinct CDR3 sequences, roughly a quarter being singletons. These data are also associated with another study on T cells of mothers and their children.

The source material was blood. The receptors here all came from a boy aged 2 to 10 in good health. CDR3s include the opening cysteine and the closing phenylalanine or tryptophan. The order of the fields is D gene, V gene, clone size, J gene, CDR3 DNA, CDR3 protein. D genes are given only for firm matches. Clone size, where shown, is once, few, many, or a class for clones that have expanded.

D: -; V: TRBV7-9; size: -; J: TRBJ2-1; DNA: TGTGCCAGCAGCTTAGGAGGGAGTATGTCCTACAATGAGCAGTTCTTC; CDR3: CASSLGGSMSYNEQFF
D: -; V: TRBV5-1; size: -; J: TRBJ2-1; DNA: TGCGCCAGCCAGTCCTACCCAAGGGTCAATGAGCAGTTCTTC; CDR3: CASQSYPRVNEQFF
D: -; V: TRBV5-5; size: few; J: TRBJ2-7; DNA: TGTGCCAGCAGCTTGGCGGGGGTCCGGTACGAGCAGTACTTC; CDR3: CASSLAGVRYEQYF
D: TRBD2; V: TRBV5-1; size: few; J: TRBJ2-5; DNA: TGCGCCAGCAGTATGGGCGGGGGGAACCAAGAGACCCAGTACTTC; CDR3: CASSMGGGNQETQYF
D: -; V: TRBV3-1; size: few; J: TRBJ2-5; DNA: TGTGCCAGCAGCCGGATAGGGGAGGGAGGGGGAAAGACCCAGTACTTC; CDR3: CASSRIGEGGGKTQYF
D: -; V: TRBV9; size: few; J: TRBJ2-7; DNA: TGTGCCAGCAGCTCCGACGGGGGGCTCTCCTACGAGCAGTACTTC; CDR3: CASSSDGGLSYEQYF
D: TRBD2; V: TRBV6-2/TRBV6-3; size: few; J: TRBJ2-1; DNA: TGTGCCACCGGGGGGAACCTCAATGAGCAGTTCTTC; CDR3: CATGGNLNEQFF
D: -; V: TRBV12-3/TRBV12-4; size: -; J: TRBJ2-7; DNA: TGTGCCCATGGCAGAGTGGGACCATACGAGCAGTACTTC; CDR3: CAHGRVGPYEQYF
D: -; V: TRBV9; size: few; J: TRBJ2-5; DNA: TGTGCCAGCAGCGTAGATCCCGGAGCTAAAGAGACCCAGTACTTC; CDR3: CASSVDPGAKETQYF
D: TRBD2; V: TRBV4-1; size: -; J: TRBJ2-7; DNA: TGCGCCAGCAGCCAAGAGGAAGCGACTAGCTGGGAGCAGTACTTC; CDR3: CASSQEEATSWEQYF
D: -; V: TRBV7-2; size: -; J: TRBJ2-5; DNA: TGTGCCAGCGCCTTTGGAGCGGGAACAGGGGAGACCCAGTACTTC; CDR3: CASAFGAGTGETQYF
D: TRBD1; V: TRBV12-3/TRBV12-4; size: few; J: TRBJ2-7; DNA: TGTGCCAGCAGCCCCCGGGACAGGGTCTTCTACGAGCAGTACTTC; CDR3: CASSPRDRVFYEQYF
D: -; V: TRBV20-1; size: -; J: TRBJ1-3; DNA: TGCAGTGCCAGCGCGGGTAGCTCTGGAAACACCATATATTTT; CDR3: CSASAGSSGNTIYF
D: TRBD2; V: TRBV5-1; size: few; J: TRBJ2-3; DNA: TGCGCCAGCAGCTTGGCTAGCGGGTTGACTAGCACAGATACGCAGTATTTT; CDR3: CASSLASGLTSTDTQYF
D: TRBD2; V: TRBV5-1; size: -; J: TRBJ2-3; DNA: TGCGCCAGCGAGGGAGGAGTGGGAGGGCCAGATACGCAGTATTTT; CDR3: CASEGGVGGPDTQYF
D: TRBD2; V: TRBV29-1; size: -; J: TRBJ2-3; DNA: TGCAGCGTTGTCATAGCGGGAGTGGCGACAGATACGCAGTATTTT; CDR3: CSVVIAGVATDTQYF
D: -; V: TRBV7-9; size: -; J: TRBJ2-7; DNA: TGTGCCAGCAGCTTAGTGCTGGGGGGTAACGAGCAGTACTTC; CDR3: CASSLVLGGNEQYF
D: -; V: TRBV27; size: few; J: TRBJ2-5; DNA: TGTGCCAGCGCAACCGGGGAGACCCAGTACTTC; CDR3: CASATGETQYF
D: -; V: TRBV7-3; size: -; J: TRBJ1-2; DNA: TGTGCCAGCAGCTTAGGCCCACAGGGAGGCTACACCTTC; CDR3: CASSLGPQGGYTF
D: TRBD2; V: TRBV12-3/TRBV12-4; size: -; J: TRBJ2-3; DNA: TGTGCCAGCAGTTTCGGAGCGGGAGGGACGACGCAGTATTTT; CDR3: CASSFGAGGTTQYF
D: TRBD2; V: TRBV6-6; size: -; J: TRBJ2-1; DNA: TGTGCCAGCAGCTCTAGCGGGAGGGTCCACAATGAGCAGTTCTTC; CDR3: CASSSSGRVHNEQFF
D: -; V: TRBV5-1; size: -; J: TRBJ1-2; DNA: TGCGCCAGCAGCTCTCTCGGGGGCTATGGCTACACCTTC; CDR3: CASSSLGGYGYTF
D: TRBD1; V: TRBV6-2/TRBV6-3; size: -; J: TRBJ2-1; DNA: TGTGCCAGCAGTCGGACAGGGGGAAACTACAATGAGCAGTTCTTC; CDR3: CASSRTGGNYNEQFF
D: -; V: TRBV11-1; size: -; J: TRBJ2-3; DNA: TGTGCCAGCAGCCGCCCTCCAGTCTCTAGCACAGATACGCAGTATTTT; CDR3: CASSRPPVSSTDTQYF
D: -; V: TRBV12-3/TRBV12-4; size: few; J: TRBJ2-5; DNA: TGTGCCAGCAGTTTGTACGAGACCCAGTACTTC; CDR3: CASSLYETQYF
D: TRBD1; V: TRBV19; size: once; J: TRBJ2-1; DNA: TGTGCCAGTAGTAGTTGGGCGGGACAGGATGAGCAGTTCTTC; CDR3: CASSSWAGQDEQFF
D: -; V: TRBV7-2; size: few; J: TRBJ2-5; DNA: TGTGCCAGCACCCCGCAGACAGGTCGGGAGACCCAGTACTTC; CDR3: CASTPQTGRETQYF
D: TRBD1; V: TRBV29-1; size: -; J: TRBJ2-7; DNA: TGCAGCGCTGGGACAGGGCTAACCAGTTTCAATGAGCGGTTCTTC; CDR3: CSAGTGLTSFNERFF
D: TRBD2; V: TRBV4-3; size: -; J: TRBJ2-3; DNA: TGCGCCAGCAGCCAAGTCTTCGACGCGGGAGGCACAGATACGCAGTATTTT; CDR3: CASSQVFDAGGTDTQYF
D: -; V: TRBV27; size: -; J: TRBJ2-4; DNA: TGTGCCAGCAGGAGATTAGGGGGGCTTGCCAAAAACATTCAGTACTTC; CDR3: CASRRLGGLAKNIQYF
D: TRBD1; V: TRBV9; size: few; J: TRBJ1-2; DNA: TGTGCCAGCAGCGTAAGGGACAGGGAAGGGGGCTACACCTTC; CDR3: CASSVRDREGGYTF
D: TRBD1; V: TRBV6-5; size: -; J: TRBJ2-3; DNA: TGTGCCAGCAGTTACTCGGGGGAACAGGGGGCGGATACGCAGTATTTT; CDR3: CASSYSGEQGADTQYF
D: TRBD1; V: TRBV12-3/TRBV12-4; size: few; J: TRBJ2-2; DNA: TGTGCCAGCAGGGACCGGGACAGGGGTTCCGGGGAGCTGTTTTTT; CDR3: CASRDRDRGSGELFF
D: TRBD1; V: TRBV6-6; size: few; J: TRBJ2-4; DNA: TGTGCCAGCGGGGAAACCGGGACAGGAGCCAAAAACATTCAATACTTC; CDR3: CASGETGTGAKNIQYF
D: -; V: TRBV5-1; size: few; J: TRBJ1-4; DNA: TGCGCCAGCAGCTGGACAGCTGCAACTAATGAAAAACTGTTTTTT; CDR3: CASSWTAATNEKLFF
D: -; V: TRBV14; size: many; J: TRBJ1-6; DNA: TGTGCCAGCAGCCAAGGGGGTATGGGACCCCTCCACTTT; CDR3: CASSQGGMGPLHF
D: -; V: TRBV20-1; size: -; J: TRBJ1-2; DNA: TGCAGTGCCACAGGGCTAGGGGGCTACACCTTC; CDR3: CSATGLGGYTF
D: TRBD1; V: TRBV20-1; size: -; J: TRBJ2-5; DNA: TGCAGTGTCACTGGGACAGGGAGGCAAGAGACCCAGTACTTC; CDR3: CSVTGTGRQETQYF
D: TRBD1; V: TRBV7-9; size: few; J: TRBJ2-1; DNA: TGTGCCAGCAGCTACGGACAGGGGGCGAGGAATGAGCAGTTCTTC; CDR3: CASSYGQGARNEQFF
D: -; V: TRBV20-1; size: many; J: TRBJ2-7; DNA: TGCAGTGCCGCAGCCGGATCCAACGAGCAGTACTTC; CDR3: CSAAAGSNEQYF
D: -; V: TRBV20-1; size: -; J: TRBJ2-3; DNA: TGCAGTGCGTCTAGCGTCCATAGCACAGATACGCAGTATTTT; CDR3: CSASSVHSTDTQYF
D: TRBD2; V: TRBV10-3; size: -; J: TRBJ2-2; DNA: TGTGCCATCAGTGAAGGGCGGGGGGCGCACACCGGGGAGCTGTTTTTT; CDR3: CAISEGRGAHTGELFF
D: -; V: TRBV20-1; size: few; J: TRBJ1-4; DNA: TGCAGTGCTTCCTCCACCAATCGGGAAAAACTGTTTTTT; CDR3: CSASSTNREKLFF
D: -; V: TRBV4-3; size: -; J: TRBJ2-5; DNA: TGCGCCAGCAGCCAAGATTTGCGGTACGAGCGGTACTTC; CDR3: CASSQDLRYERYF
D: TRBD2; V: TRBV25-1; size: few; J: TRBJ2-7; DNA: TGTGCCAGCGGAGATAGCGGGAGAAGCTACGAGCAGTACTTC; CDR3: CASGDSGRSYEQYF
D: -; V: TRBV7-9; size: -; J: TRBJ2-1; DNA: TGTGCCAGCAGCTTATACCAAAACAATGAGCAGTTCTTC; CDR3: CASSLYQNNEQFF
D: TRBD2; V: TRBV12-3/TRBV12-4; size: -; J: TRBJ2-7; DNA: TGTGCCAGCAGCTCCGTAGCGGGAGGAATCTACGAGCAGTACTTC; CDR3: CASSSVAGGIYEQYF
D: TRBD1; V: TRBV15; size: -; J: TRBJ2-7; DNA: TGTGCCTCCAGCAGAGACAGGGAAACCTACGAGCAGTACTTC; CDR3: CASSRDRETYEQYF
D: -; V: TRBV7-6; size: few; J: TRBJ1-3; DNA: TGTGCCAGCAGCGCGAATCCAGAGACGTTTGGAAACACCATATATTTT; CDR3: CASSANPETFGNTIYF
D: TRBD1; V: TRBV7-9; size: few; J: TRBJ1-2; DNA: TGTGCCAGCAGCGGAGATCGACAGGGGTATGGCTACACCTTC; CDR3: CASSGDRQGYGYTF